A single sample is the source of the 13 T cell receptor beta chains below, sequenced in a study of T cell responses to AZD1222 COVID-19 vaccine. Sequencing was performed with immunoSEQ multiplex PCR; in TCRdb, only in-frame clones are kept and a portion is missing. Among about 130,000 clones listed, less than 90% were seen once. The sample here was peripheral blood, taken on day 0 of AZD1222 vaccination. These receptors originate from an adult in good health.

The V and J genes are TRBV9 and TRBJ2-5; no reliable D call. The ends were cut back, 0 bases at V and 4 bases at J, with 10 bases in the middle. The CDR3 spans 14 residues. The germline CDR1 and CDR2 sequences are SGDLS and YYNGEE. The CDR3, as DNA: TGTGCCAGCAGCGTAGGGTCTAGGAGAGAGACCCAGTACTTC. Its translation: CASSVGSRRETQYF.

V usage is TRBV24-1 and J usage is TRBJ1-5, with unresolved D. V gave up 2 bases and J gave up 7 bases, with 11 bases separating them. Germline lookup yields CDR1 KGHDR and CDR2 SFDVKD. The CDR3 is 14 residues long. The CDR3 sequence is CATSDSYQRQPQHF. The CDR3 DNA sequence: TGTGCCACCAGTGATTCTTACCAAAGGCAGCCCCAGCATTTT.

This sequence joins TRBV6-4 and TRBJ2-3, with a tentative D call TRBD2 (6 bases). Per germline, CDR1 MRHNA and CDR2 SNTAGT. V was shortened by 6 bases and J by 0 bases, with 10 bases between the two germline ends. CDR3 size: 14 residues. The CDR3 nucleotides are TGTGCCAGCAGCCCTGGACTAAGCACAGATACGCAGTATTTT. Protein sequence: CASSPGLSTDTQYF.

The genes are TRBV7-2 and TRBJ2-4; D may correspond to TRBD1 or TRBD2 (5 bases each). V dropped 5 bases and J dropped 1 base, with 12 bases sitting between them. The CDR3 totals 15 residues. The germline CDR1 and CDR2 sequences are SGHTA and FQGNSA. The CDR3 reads CASSPKEGAKNIQYF. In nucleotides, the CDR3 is TGTGCCAGCAGCCCAAAAGAGGGGGCCAAAAACATTCAGTACTTC.

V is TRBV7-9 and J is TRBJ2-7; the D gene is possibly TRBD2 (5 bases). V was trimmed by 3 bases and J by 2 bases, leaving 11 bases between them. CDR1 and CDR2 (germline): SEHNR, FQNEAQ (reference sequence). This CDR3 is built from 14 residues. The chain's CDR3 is CASSLRTSPYEQYF. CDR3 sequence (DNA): TGTGCCAGCAGCTTGCGGACTTCACCCTACGAGCAGTACTTC.

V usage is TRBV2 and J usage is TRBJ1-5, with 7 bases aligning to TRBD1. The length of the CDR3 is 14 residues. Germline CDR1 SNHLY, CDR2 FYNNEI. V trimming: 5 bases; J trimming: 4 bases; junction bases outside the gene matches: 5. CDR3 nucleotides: TGTGCCAGCAGTAGGGCAGGGGGGAATCAGCCCCAGCATTTT. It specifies CASSRAGGNQPQHF.

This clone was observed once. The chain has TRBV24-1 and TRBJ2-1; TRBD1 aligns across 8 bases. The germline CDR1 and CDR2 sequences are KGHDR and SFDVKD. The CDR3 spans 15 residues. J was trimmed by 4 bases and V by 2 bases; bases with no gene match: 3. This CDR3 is CATSDWTGRYNEQFF. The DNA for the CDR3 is TGTGCCACCAGTGATTGGACAGGGCGATACAATGAGCAGTTCTTC.

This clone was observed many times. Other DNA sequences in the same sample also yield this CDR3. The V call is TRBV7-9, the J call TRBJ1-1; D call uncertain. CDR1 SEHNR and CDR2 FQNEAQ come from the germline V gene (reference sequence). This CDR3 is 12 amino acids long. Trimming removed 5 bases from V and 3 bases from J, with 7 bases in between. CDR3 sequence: CASSPTDTEAFF. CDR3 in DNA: TGTGCCAGCAGCCCCACAGACACTGAAGCTTTCTTT.

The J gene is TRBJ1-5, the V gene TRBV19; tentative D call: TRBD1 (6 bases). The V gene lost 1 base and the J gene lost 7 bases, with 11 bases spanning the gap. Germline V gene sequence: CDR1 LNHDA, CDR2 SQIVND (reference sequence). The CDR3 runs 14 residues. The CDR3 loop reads CASSIGTVGQPQHF. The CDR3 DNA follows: TGTGCCAGTAGTATAGGGACAGTGGGGCAGCCCCAGCATTTT.

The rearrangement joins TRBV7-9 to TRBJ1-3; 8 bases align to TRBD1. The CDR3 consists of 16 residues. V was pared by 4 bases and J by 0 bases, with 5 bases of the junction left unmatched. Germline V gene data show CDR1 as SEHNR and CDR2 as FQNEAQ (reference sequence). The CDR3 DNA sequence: TGTGCCAGCAGCTATAACAGGGGGAGCTCTGGAAACACCATATATTTT. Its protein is CASSYNRGSSGNTIYF.

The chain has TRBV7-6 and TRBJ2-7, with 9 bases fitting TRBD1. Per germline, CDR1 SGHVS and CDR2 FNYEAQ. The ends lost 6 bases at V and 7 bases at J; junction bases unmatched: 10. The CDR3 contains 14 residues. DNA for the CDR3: TGTGCCAGCAGTACCGGGACAGGGCTACGGGAGCAGTACTTC. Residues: CASSTGTGLREQYF.

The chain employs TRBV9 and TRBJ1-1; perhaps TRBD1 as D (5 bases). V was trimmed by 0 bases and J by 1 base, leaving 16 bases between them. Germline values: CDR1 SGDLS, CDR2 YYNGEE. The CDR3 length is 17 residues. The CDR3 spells CASSVDSGFGANTEAFF. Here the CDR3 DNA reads TGTGCCAGCAGCGTAGACTCGGGATTTGGGGCGAACACTGAAGCTTTCTTT. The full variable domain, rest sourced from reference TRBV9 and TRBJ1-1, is DSGVTQTPKHLITATGQRVTLRCSPRSGDLSVYWYQQSLDQGLQFLIQYYNGEERAKGNILERFSAQQFPDLHSELNLSSLELGDSALYFCASSVDSGFGANTEAFFGQGTRLTVV.

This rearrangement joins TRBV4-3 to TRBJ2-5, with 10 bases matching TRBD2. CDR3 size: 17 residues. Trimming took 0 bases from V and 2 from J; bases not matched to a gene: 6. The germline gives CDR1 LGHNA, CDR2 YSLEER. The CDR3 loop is CASSQDWAAGGQETQYF. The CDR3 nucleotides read TGCGCCAGCAGCCAAGATTGGGCAGCGGGGGGGCAAGAGACCCAGTACTTC.